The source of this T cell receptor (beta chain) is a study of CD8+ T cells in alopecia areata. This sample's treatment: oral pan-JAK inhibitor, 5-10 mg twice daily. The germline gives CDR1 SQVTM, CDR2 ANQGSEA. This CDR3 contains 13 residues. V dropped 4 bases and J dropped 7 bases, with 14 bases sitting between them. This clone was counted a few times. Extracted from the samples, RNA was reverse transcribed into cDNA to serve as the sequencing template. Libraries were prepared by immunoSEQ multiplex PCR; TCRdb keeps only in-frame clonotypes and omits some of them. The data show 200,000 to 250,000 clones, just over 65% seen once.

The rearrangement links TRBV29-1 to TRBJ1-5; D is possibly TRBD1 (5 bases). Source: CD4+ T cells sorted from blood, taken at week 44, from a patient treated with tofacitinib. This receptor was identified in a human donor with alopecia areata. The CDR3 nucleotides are TGCAGCGTTGGTGCAGGGAATGGCCAGCCCCAGCATTTT. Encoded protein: CSVGAGNGQPQHF.